The 24 T cell receptor beta chains listed next were all sequenced from one sample in a study of control samples from healthy donors and cancer patients. Clones were sequenced by immunoSEQ multiplex PCR, and TCRdb holds only the in-frame ones, with some missing. The sample records over 200,000 clones, over 75% being singletons. The sample comprised PBMCs. These receptors came from a woman aged 55-70 years with lung cancer.

The chain carries TRBV6-2 or TRBV6-3 and TRBJ2-7; 8 nucleotides match TRBD1. CDR1 and CDR2 (germline): MNHEY, SVGEGT. The V gene end was trimmed by 5 bases and the J gene end by 3 bases; junction bases not matched to a gene: 6. This CDR3 region has 14 residues. The CDR3: CASSGGQGNYEQYF. The CDR3 bases are TGTGCCAGCAGTGGCGGACAGGGTAACTACGAGCAGTACTTC.

The chain uses TRBV6-5 and TRBJ2-7; unclear D gene. Trimming pared 8 bases from V and 0 bases from J, leaving 14 bases between. This CDR3 has 14 amino acids. The germline V gene encodes CDR1 MNHEY and CDR2 SVGAGI. The CDR3 coding sequence is TGTGCCAGCCGTCTGGGCCCCAGCTCCTACGAGCAGTACTTC. This gives the protein CASRLGPSSYEQYF.

The chain combines TRBV4-2 with TRBJ2-2, with TRBD2 matching over 10 bases. The germline gives CDR1 LGHNA, CDR2 YNFKEQ. The CDR3 has 17 amino acids. V gave up 3 bases and J gave up 5 bases; unmatched junction bases: 9. The CDR3 DNA sequence: TGTGCCAGCAGCCAGGCTCTAGCGGGGGCCGAAACCGGGGAGCTGTTTTTT. Translating it yields CASSQALAGAETGELFF.

The V call is TRBV7-2, the J call TRBJ2-3, with TRBD2 matching 11 bases. The CDR3 is 16 residues long. Germline CDR1 SGHTA, CDR2 FQGNSA. V gave up 4 bases and J gave up 2 bases; unmatched junction bases: 5. CDR3 residues: CASSSVAGGTTDTQYF. As DNA, the CDR3 is TGTGCCAGCAGCTCGGTAGCGGGGGGGACCACAGATACGCAGTATTTT.

The rearrangement uses TRBV2 and TRBJ2-2; 11 bases fit TRBD2. The junction had 0 bases not matched to a gene; V was cut back by 4 bases and J by 5 bases. The CDR3 runs 14 residues. Germline assignment: CDR1 SNHLY and CDR2 FYNNEI. CDR3 sequence reads: CASSGLAGTGELFF. DNA for the CDR3: TGTGCCAGCAGTGGACTAGCGGGGACCGGGGAGCTGTTTTTT.

This clone was recorded once. V usage is TRBV24-1 and J usage is TRBJ2-1; D is uncertain. V shed 4 bases and J shed 4 bases, with 7 bases lying between them. CDR1 KGHDR and CDR2 SFDVKD come from the germline V gene. The CDR3 totals 13 residues. The CDR3 loop is CATSDGPYNEQFF. CDR3 bases: TGTGCCACCAGTGACGGTCCATACAATGAGCAGTTCTTC.

The CDR3 is CASSSGVLSYNEQFF. DNA for the CDR3: TGTGCCAGCAGCTCAGGAGTTCTCTCCTACAATGAGCAGTTCTTC. The chain is built from TRBV7-3 and TRBJ2-1; D uncertain. Germline-derived CDR1 and CDR2 are SGHTA and FQGTGA. CDR3 length: 15 amino acids. The V end lost 4 bases, the J end lost 0 bases, and 10 bases lay between the germline ends.

The rearrangement joins TRBV2 to TRBJ1-6; unclear D gene. Germline loops: CDR1 SNHLY, CDR2 FYNNEI. Trimming left V 2 bases short and J 3 bases short, with 11 bases between. This CDR3 spans 16 amino acids. CDR3 in DNA: TGTGCCAGCAGTGAATCGGGTCCGAACTATAATTCACCCCTCCACTTT. It specifies CASSESGPNYNSPLHF.

The chain links TRBV28 to TRBJ2-3; 9 bases map to TRBD2. With 6 bases clipped from V and 0 bases from J, the junction kept 7 bases outside the gene matches. This CDR3 comprises 16 residues. CDR1 and CDR2 (germline): MDHEN, SYDVKM. CDR3 amino acids: CASSSPTSGSTDTQYF. As DNA, the CDR3 is TGTGCCAGCAGCTCCCCTACTAGCGGGAGCACAGATACGCAGTATTTT.

This sequence joins TRBV2 and TRBJ1-2, with D unresolved. The germline V gene has CDR1 SNHLY and CDR2 FYNNEI. The length of the CDR3 is 14 residues. The V end lost 8 bases, the J end lost 8 bases, and 21 bases lay between the germline ends. Here the CDR3 reads CASASHSRGTGYTF. CDR3 nucleotide sequence: TGTGCCAGCGCGTCCCACTCCCGGGGAACGGGCTACACCTTC.

This clone was counted between two and nine times. V is TRBV19 and J is TRBJ1-5; TRBD1 matches at 7 bases. Germline CDR1 LNHDA, CDR2 SQIVND (reference sequence). This CDR3 has 15 residues. The V gene end was trimmed by 10 bases and the J gene end by 2 bases; junction bases not matched to a gene: 11. CDR3 sequence reads: CATGSLTGGNQPQHF. The DNA for the CDR3 is TGTGCCACCGGATCCTTAACAGGGGGCAATCAGCCCCAGCATTTT.

The rearrangement joins TRBV20-1 to TRBJ2-6, with D unclear. The V end was cut by 3 bases, the J end by 0 bases, with 6 bases between. CDR1 is DFQATT, CDR2 SNEGSKA, per germline (reference sequence). The CDR3 is made up of 14 amino acids. In DNA, the CDR3 is TGCAGTGCTAGTGATCACTCTGGGGCCAACGTCCTGACTTTC. The encoded protein is CSASDHSGANVLTF.

The chain employs TRBV30 and TRBJ2-7; D call uncertain. CDR1 and CDR2 from the germline V gene are GTSNPN and SVGIG (reference sequence). Trimming took off 3 bases at V and 12 bases at J, with 15 bases between the two ends. The CDR3 contains 11 residues. The chain's CDR3 is CAWRPSPRWYF. The DNA for the CDR3 is TGTGCCTGGAGACCCTCTCCAAGATGGTACTTC. The variable domain in full, completed from reference TRBV30 and TRBJ2-7, reads SQTIHQWPATLVQPVGSPLSLECTVEGTSNPNLYWYRQAAGRGLQLLFYSVGIGQISSEVPQNLSASRPQDRQFILSSKKLLLSDSGFYLCAWRPSPRWYFGPGTRLTVT.

This clone was seen a few times. In the same sample, other DNA sequences code for this CDR3. This chain connects TRBV7-9 to TRBJ2-7; 7 bases match TRBD2. The CDR3 covers 17 residues. Germline CDR1 and CDR2: SEHNR and FQNEAQ (reference sequence). V was clipped by 5 bases and J by 4 bases; unmatched bases: 17. This chain's CDR3 is CASSGGGLADLFYEQYF. The CDR3 DNA reads TGTGCCAGCAGCGGGGGTGGGCTAGCGGACCTGTTTTACGAGCAGTACTTC.

The chain recombines TRBV3-1 (or the pseudogene TRBV3-2) with TRBJ1-6; D uncertain. This CDR3 has 13 amino acids. CDR1 and CDR2 (germline): LGHDT, YNNKEL (reference sequence). Trimming shortened V by 0 bases and J by 8 bases, and 5 bases separated the two germline ends. The CDR3 DNA reads as TGTGCCAGCAGCCAAGAATGGTATTCACCCCTCCACTTT. It is translated as CASSQEWYSPLHF.

This CDR3 reads CASKAQSYEQYF. The DNA for the CDR3 is TGCGCCAGCAAGGCTCAGTCCTACGAGCAGTACTTC. This chain connects TRBV10-2 to TRBJ2-7; D not resolved. V dropped 7 bases and J dropped 1 base, with 8 bases sitting between them. Germline lookup yields CDR1 WSHSY and CDR2 SAAADI. The CDR3 contains 12 residues.

Here the CDR3 reads CASSEGLEGWTGELFF. CDR3 bases: TGTGCCAGCAGTGAAGGGTTAGAGGGGTGGACCGGGGAGCTGTTTTTT. The rearrangement joins TRBV2 to TRBJ2-2; D possibly matches TRBD1 or TRBD2 (5 bases each). Germline CDR1 reads SNHLY; CDR2 reads FYNNEI. This CDR3 comprises 16 residues. Deletions cut 1 base from V and 5 bases from J, with 14 bases between.

The chain joins TRBV2 to TRBJ2-3, with D tentatively TRBD2 (6 bases). The V gene lost 4 bases and the J gene lost 11 bases, with 16 bases spanning the gap. The germline CDR1 and CDR2 sequences are SNHLY and FYNNEI. CDR3 length: 13 amino acids. CDR3 DNA: TGTGCCAGCAGTGGGATTAAGGGAGCGGGGCAGTATTTT. It yields the protein CASSGIKGAGQYF.

The V gene is TRBV6-5, the J gene TRBJ1-1; D unclear. This CDR3 has 13 residues. Trimming left V 7 bases short and J 1 base short, with 10 bases between. Germline values: CDR1 MNHEY, CDR2 SVGAGI. The CDR3 DNA reads as TGTGCCAGCAATCCGTTACCGAACACTGAAGCTTTCTTT. Translating gives CASNPLPNTEAFF.

This clone was seen a handful of times. This chain uses TRBV6-2 or TRBV6-3 with TRBJ2-2; 11 positions match TRBD2. Trimming cost V 0 bases and J 6 bases; bases outside gene matches: 3. Germline assignment: CDR1 MNHEY and CDR2 SVGEGT. The CDR3 is 16 amino acids. The CDR3 DNA reads TGTGCCAGCAGTTACTCTAGCGGGAGGGCCGCCGGGGAGCTGTTTTTT. Its translation: CASSYSSGRAAGELFF.

The chain has TRBV5-1 and TRBJ1-2, with 11 positions matching TRBD1. Germline lookup yields CDR1 SGHRS and CDR2 YFSETQ. Germline trimming cut 2 bases from V and 6 bases from J; bases unmatched to any gene: 6. The CDR3 runs 15 residues. The CDR3 region has the DNA TGCGCCAGCAGCTTCGGGGGACAGGGGGTTGATGGCTACACCTTC. This sequence encodes CASSFGGQGVDGYTF. The entire variable domain, with the rest obtained from reference TRBV5-1 and TRBJ1-2, is as follows: KAGVTQTPRYLIKTRGQQVTLSCSPISGHRSVSWYQQTPGQGLQFLFEYFSETQRNKGNFPGRFSGRQFSNSRSEMNVSTLELGDSALYLCASSFGGQGVDGYTFGSGTRLTVV.

This chain uses TRBV15 with TRBJ1-2; D gene ambiguous. The ends were cut back, 5 bases at V and 2 bases at J, with 12 bases in the middle. CDR1 and CDR2 (germline): LNHNV, YYDKDF (reference sequence). This CDR3 spans 14 amino acids. The CDR3 protein is CATSSRGPNYGYTF. For the CDR3, the DNA is TGTGCCACCAGCTCCCGAGGCCCAAACTATGGCTACACCTTC.

The chain carries TRBV19 and TRBJ1-2; TRBD1 agrees at 9 bases. CDR1 LNHDA and CDR2 SQIVND come from the germline V gene (reference sequence). The V and J ends lost 3 bases and 2 bases, in that order; junction bases with no gene match: 7. The CDR3 runs 16 residues. The CDR3 reads CASSILGTGWNYGYTF. The CDR3 nucleotides read TGTGCCAGTAGTATCCTAGGGACAGGGTGGAACTATGGCTACACCTTC.

The rearrangement joins TRBV12-5 to TRBJ1-1, with D possibly matching TRBD1 (6 bases). The CDR3 has 14 amino acids. The germline CDR1 and CDR2 sequences are LGHNT and FRNRAP. V gave up 1 base and J gave up 3 bases, with 9 bases separating them. This CDR3 reads CASGLGQAYTEAFF. Written as DNA, the CDR3 is TGTGCTAGTGGTTTGGGACAGGCGTACACTGAAGCTTTCTTT. Full variable domain (rest looked up from reference TRBV12-5 and TRBJ1-1): DARVTQTPRHKVTEMGQEVTMRCQPILGHNTVFWYRQTMMQGLELLAYFRNRAPLDDSGMPKDRFSAEMPDATLATLKIQPSEPRDSAVYFCASGLGQAYTEAFFGQGTRLTVV.